The 15 T cell receptor beta chains below all came from one sample that was sequenced in a study of a mutant IDH1 vaccine in newly diagnosed glioma. The data were produced by immunoSEQ multiplex PCR, yet TCRdb's version contains in-frame clones alone and is incomplete. In the table there are more than 35,000 clones, 75% to 85% of which are singletons. Their antigen targets remain unknown. Sample time point: week 23, last vaccination. In every dose of vaccine, 300 ug of mutant IDH1 20-mer peptide was given alongside topical imiquimod. The specimen comprised PBMCs, sampled from a glioma patient whose treatment included an IDH1 peptide vaccine. The origin of the receptors is a man in his forties with glioma.

V usage is TRBV4-1 and J usage is TRBJ1-2; D unclear. The CDR3 loop spans 15 amino acids. The ends were cut back, 4 bases at V and 1 base at J, with 13 bases in the middle. CDR1 is MGHRA, CDR2 YSYEKL, per germline. The CDR3 nucleotides read TGCGCCAGCAGCCCCACCGACCCTATTAACTATGGCTACACCTTC. Encoded protein: CASSPTDPINYGYTF.

The chain uses TRBV7-2 and TRBJ1-5; D unresolved. Germline CDR1 is SGHTA and CDR2 is FQGNSA. V lost 5 bases and J 7 bases, leaving 15 bases between the germline ends. CDR3 length: 14 residues. The CDR3 DNA follows: TGTGCCAGCAGCCCTTGGGAGGCCGGGCAGCCCCAGCATTTT. Amino acid sequence: CASSPWEAGQPQHF. The full variable domain, in which reference TRBV7-2 and TRBJ1-5 provide the parts outside the CDR3, is GAGVSQSPSNKVTEKGKDVELRCDPISGHTALYWYRQSLGQGLEFLIYFQGNSAPDKSGLPSDRFSAERTGGSVSTLTIQRTQQEDSAVYLCASSPWEAGQPQHFGDGTRLSIL.

The chain carries TRBV30 and TRBJ1-2, with 7 positions matching TRBD1. Losses at the gene ends were 4 bases for V and 4 bases for J; bases not matched to a gene: 15. Per the germline V gene, CDR1 is GTSNPN and CDR2 is SVGIG (reference sequence). The CDR3 extends over 16 amino acids. CDR3 residues: CAWTHVEQQGIYGYTF. In DNA, the CDR3 is TGTGCCTGGACCCACGTTGAGCAACAGGGGATCTATGGCTACACCTTC.

The chain recombines TRBV9 with TRBJ2-1; D remains unclear. CDR1 and CDR2 from the germline V gene are SGDLS and YYNGEE. The CDR3 spans 15 residues. Trimming cost V 4 bases and J 5 bases, with 16 bases left between them. CDR3 bases: TGTGCCAGCAGCCCTTCGGGCAGCCTCAACAATGAGCAGTTCTTC. Protein product: CASSPSGSLNNEQFF.

J is TRBJ2-7 and V is TRBV7-2; perhaps D is TRBD1 or TRBD2 (6 bases each). V dropped 0 bases and J dropped 5 bases, with 11 bases sitting between them. Germline V gene sequence: CDR1 SGHTA, CDR2 FQGNSA. The CDR3 contains 14 residues. The CDR3 DNA reads as TGTGCCAGCAGCTTAGCGTGGGGGGCACACGAGCAGTACTTC. It is translated as CASSLAWGAHEQYF.

CDR3 DNA sequence: TGTGCCAGCAGTGACGGGACCAGGGGCTCTGGAAACACCATATATTTT. Translated: CASSDGTRGSGNTIYF. The chain uses TRBV6-1 and TRBJ1-3, with D tentatively TRBD1 (6 bases). V gave up 3 bases and J gave up 0 bases, with 12 bases separating them. CDR3 length: 16 amino acids. In germline, CDR1 is MNHNS, CDR2 SASEGT.

The rearrangement joins TRBV13 to TRBJ1-6; TRBD1 matches 10 bases. J was trimmed by 9 bases and V by 6 bases; bases with no gene match: 11. The germline CDR1 and CDR2 sequences are PRHDT and FYEKMQ (reference sequence). The CDR3 extends over 16 amino acids. CDR3 in amino acids: CASRNTGTGESSPLHF. CDR3 DNA: TGTGCCAGCAGGAACACCGGGACAGGGGAGAGTTCACCCCTCCACTTT.

This clone has a single count. This chain connects TRBV11-2 to TRBJ2-7, with unresolved D. The CDR3 loop spans 13 amino acids. Trimming cost V 1 base and J 3 bases, with 7 bases left between them. From germline, CDR1 is SGHAT and CDR2 FQNNGV. Here the CDR3 DNA reads TGTGCCAGCAGCTTAGGGGCAGTCTACGAGCAGTACTTC. Encoded protein: CASSLGAVYEQYF.

The DNA of the CDR3 is TGTGCCAGCAGCTTGTATTCCAGGACTGAAGCTTTCTTT. It specifies CASSLYSRTEAFF. This chain joins TRBV5-8 and TRBJ1-1; D ambiguous. Trimming stripped 1 base from V and 5 bases from J, with 9 bases between. Germline assignment: CDR1 SGHTS and CDR2 YDEGEE. This CDR3 has 13 residues.

The V call is TRBV30, the J call TRBJ1-2; D is unresolved. This CDR3 has 15 residues. CDR1 and CDR2 (germline): GTSNPN, SVGIG (reference sequence). The V end was cut by 4 bases, the J end by 5 bases, with 20 bases between. This CDR3 is CAWTSTWDRSYGYTF. The CDR3 region has the DNA TGTGCCTGGACCTCGACCTGGGATAGGTCGTATGGCTACACCTTC.

This clone was observed a few times. This sequence joins TRBV5-4 and TRBJ1-1; TRBD1 matches 8 bases. V dropped 3 bases and J dropped 10; count of bases not matched to a gene: 2. Germline V gives CDR1 SGHNT, CDR2 YYREEE (reference sequence). The CDR3 contains 11 residues. CDR3 loop: CASSSQGAAFF. The DNA of the CDR3 is TGTGCCAGCAGCTCGCAGGGGGCAGCTTTCTTT.

This clone showed up just once. The chain combines TRBV6-1 with TRBJ2-5; 11 bases are shared with TRBD2. The J call may be incorrect, as the DNA end agrees better with TRBJ2-7. CDR1 and CDR2 (germline): MNHNS, SASEGT. The CDR3 sequence is 13 residues long. The CDR3 DNA is TGTGCCAGGGGACTAGCGGAGACCTACGAGCAGTACTTC. It translates to CARGLAETYEQYF.

This clone has only a few counts. The chain recombines TRBV19 with TRBJ1-5, with no clear D. This CDR3 has 15 residues. Trimming took 5 bases from V and 0 from J, leaving 11 bases between them. Germline-derived CDR1 and CDR2 are LNHDA and SQIVND (reference sequence). The CDR3 coding sequence is TGTGCCAGTAGTGGATCCACCCTTAGCAATCAGCCCCAGCATTTT. This codes for CASSGSTLSNQPQHF.

The chain joins TRBV5-6 to TRBJ1-2; tentatively, D is TRBD1 (5 bases). The V gene's germline CDR1 is SGHDT and CDR2 YYEEEE. Trimming pared 0 bases from V and 7 bases from J, leaving 10 bases between. The CDR3 contains 13 residues. Written as DNA, the CDR3 is TGTGCCAGCAGCTTGGCCCGGGGGGGTGGCTACACCTTC. It specifies CASSLARGGGYTF.

V usage is TRBV19 and J usage is TRBJ2-2, with D hard to call. From germline, CDR1 is LNHDA and CDR2 SQIVND (reference sequence). V dropped 0 bases and J dropped 3 bases, with 8 bases sitting between them. The CDR3 spans 15 residues. The CDR3 nucleotides read TGTGCCAGTAGTATAGAGGGGTCGGACACCGGGGAGCTGTTTTTT. Translating it yields CASSIEGSDTGELFF.